This paragraph covers one T cell receptor beta chain sequence. The data are from a study of T cells in Graves' hyperthyroidism and ophthalmopathy. The wider study: Sampling of peripheral blood happened at initial diagnosis, prior to any treatment.

V lost 6 bases and J lost 3, with 10 bases in between. The V gene's germline CDR1 is MNHEY and CDR2 SMNVEV (reference sequence). The CDR3 contains 13 residues. Researchers amplified the TCR beta CDR3 regions from RNA transcripts. The study used the HTBI primer set for a first-round RT-PCR of the TCR CDR3. In TCRdb, the multiplex PCR reads were re-called with MiXCR into one record per CDR3 protein. The profile shows 390,000 or so distinct CDR3 sequences, 14% to 15% of them singletons. Patients with uncontrolled infections, other autoimmune diseases, pregnancy or lactation were excluded. Each diagnosis was grounded in clinical symptoms, serum thyroxine and TRAb, thyroid ultrasound, and orbital computed tomography. PBMCs were derived from around 10 ml fresh peripheral blood.

This TCR was recovered from a man younger than 35 with Graves' ophthalmopathy. J is TRBJ2-3 and V is TRBV27; the D is unclear. Sequencing input: blood. Here the CDR3 DNA reads TGTGCCAGCAGAGAGGACGCAACAGATACGCAGTATTTT. As protein: CASREDATDTQYF.